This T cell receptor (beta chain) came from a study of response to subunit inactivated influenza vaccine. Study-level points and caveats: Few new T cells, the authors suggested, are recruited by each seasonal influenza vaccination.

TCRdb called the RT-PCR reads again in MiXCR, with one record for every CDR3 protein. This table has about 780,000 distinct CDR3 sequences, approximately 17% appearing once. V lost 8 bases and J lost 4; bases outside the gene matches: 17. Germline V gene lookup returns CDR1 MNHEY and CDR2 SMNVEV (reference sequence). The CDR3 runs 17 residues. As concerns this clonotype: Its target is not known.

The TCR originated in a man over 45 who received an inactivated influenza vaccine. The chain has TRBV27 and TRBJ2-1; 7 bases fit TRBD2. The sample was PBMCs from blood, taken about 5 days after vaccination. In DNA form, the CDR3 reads TGTGCCAGCCGTACCCGAGCGGGATTGTCTTTATACAATGAGCAGTTCTTC. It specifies CASRTRAGLSLYNEQFF.